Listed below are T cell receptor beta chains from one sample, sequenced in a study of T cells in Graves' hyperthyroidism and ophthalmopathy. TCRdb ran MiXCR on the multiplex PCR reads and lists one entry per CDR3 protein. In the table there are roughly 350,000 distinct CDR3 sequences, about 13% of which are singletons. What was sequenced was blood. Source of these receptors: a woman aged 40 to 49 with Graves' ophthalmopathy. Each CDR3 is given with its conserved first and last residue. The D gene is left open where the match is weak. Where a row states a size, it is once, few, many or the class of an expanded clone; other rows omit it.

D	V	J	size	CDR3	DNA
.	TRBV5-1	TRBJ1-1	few	CASSLFTMNTEAFF	TGCGCCAGCAGCTTGTTCACCATGAACACTGAAGCTTTCTTT
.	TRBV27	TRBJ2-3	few	CASRYASVTNTQYF	TGTGCCAGCAGATACGCTAGCGTAACAAATACGCAGTATTTT
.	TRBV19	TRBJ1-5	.	CASSTLTANQPQHF	TGTGCCAGTAGTACGCTGACAGCTAATCAGCCCCAGCATTTT
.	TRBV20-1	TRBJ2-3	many	CSARENRFSTDTQYF	TGCAGTGCTAGAGAGAATCGGTTTAGCACAGATACGCAGTATTTT
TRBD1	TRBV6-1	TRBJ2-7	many	CASRDSGGYEQYF	TGTGCCAGCAGGGACTCAGGGGGCTACGAGCAGTACTTC
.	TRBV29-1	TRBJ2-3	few	CSVEMSGLRSDTQYF	TGCAGCGTTGAGATGTCGGGCTTGAGGTCGGATACGCAGTATTTT
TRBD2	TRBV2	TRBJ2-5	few	CASSGAGVGQETQYF	TGTGCCAGCAGTGGGGCGGGGGTAGGACAAGAGACCCAGTACTTC
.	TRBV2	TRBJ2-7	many	CAHSRISYEQYF	TGTGCCCACTCGAGGATCTCCTACGAGCAGTACTTC
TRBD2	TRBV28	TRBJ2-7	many	CASSHPSGSTYEQYF	TGTGCCAGCAGCCATCCTAGCGGGAGCACCTACGAGCAGTACTTC
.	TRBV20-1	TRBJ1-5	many	CSARGFGGRESQPQHF	TGCAGTGCTAGGGGCTTTGGTGGCAGGGAGTCTCAGCCCCAGCATTTT
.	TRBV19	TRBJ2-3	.	CASSGQTASTDTQYF	TGTGCCAGTAGTGGACAGACCGCTAGCACAGATACGCAGTATTTT
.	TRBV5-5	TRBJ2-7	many	CASSFADSYEQYF	TGTGCCAGCAGCTTCGCAGACTCCTACGAGCAGTACTTC
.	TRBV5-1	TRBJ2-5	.	CASSLQGRGETQYF	TGCGCCAGCAGCTTACAGGGCCGAGGGGAGACCCAGTACTTC
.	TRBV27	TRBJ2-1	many	CASSLAAPGLSSYNEQFF	TGTGCCAGCAGTTTAGCGGCCCCGGGGTTGAGCTCCTACAATGAGCAGTTCTTC
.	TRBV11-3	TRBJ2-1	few	CASSLKQKVNSYNEQFF	TGTGCCAGCAGCCTTAAACAAAAAGTTAATTCCTACAATGAGCAGTTCTTC
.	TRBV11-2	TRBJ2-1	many	CASSSGLTNEQFF	TGTGCCAGCAGCTCGGGCCTCACTAATGAGCAGTTCTTC
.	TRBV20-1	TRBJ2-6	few	CSARDPSGANVLTF	TGCAGTGCTAGAGATCCCTCTGGGGCCAACGTCCTGACTTTC
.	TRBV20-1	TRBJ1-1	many	CSASKVLMNTEAFF	TGCAGTGCTAGCAAGGTTCTCATGAACACTGAAGCTTTCTTT
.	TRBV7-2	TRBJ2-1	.	CASSLGGLGEQFF	TGTGCCAGCAGCTTGGGGGGCCTGGGTGAGCAGTTCTTC
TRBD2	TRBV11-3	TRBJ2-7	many	CASSPGTSGVREQYF	TGTGCCAGCAGCCCAGGGACTAGCGGGGTCAGGGAGCAGTACTTC
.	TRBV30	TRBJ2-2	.	CAWSGQTTGELFF	TGTGCCTGGAGTGGGCAGACGACCGGGGAGCTGTTTTTT
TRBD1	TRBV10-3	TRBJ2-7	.	CATEDRGDYEQYF	TGTGCCACCGAGGACAGGGGGGACTACGAGCAGTACTTC
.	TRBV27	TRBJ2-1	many	CASSLHEGGEQFF	TGTGCCAGCAGTTTACACGAGGGGGGCGAGCAGTTCTTC
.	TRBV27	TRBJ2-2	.	CASSVGGVGTGELFF	TGTGCCAGCAGTGTAGGCGGGGTCGGGACCGGGGAGCTGTTTTTT
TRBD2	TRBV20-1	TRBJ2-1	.	CSAPFRRGYSNEQFF	TGCAGTGCTCCTTTTCGGCGGGGGTATAGCAATGAGCAGTTCTTC
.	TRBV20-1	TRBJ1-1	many	CSARDLARGGNPTEAFF	TGCAGTGCTAGAGATTTGGCGAGGGGTGGGAATCCCACTGAAGCTTTCTTT
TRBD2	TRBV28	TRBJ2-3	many	CASSGPALAGVGDTQYF	TGTGCCAGCAGCGGCCCAGCACTAGCGGGAGTGGGTGATACGCAGTATTTT
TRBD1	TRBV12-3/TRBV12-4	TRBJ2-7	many	CASRIQGSYEQYF	TGTGCCAGCAGAATACAGGGGAGCTACGAGCAGTACTTC
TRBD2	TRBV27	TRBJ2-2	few	CASSSITGGRVQRELFF	TGTGCCAGCAGTTCAATCACTGGCGGGAGGGTCCAAAGGGAGCTGTTTTTT
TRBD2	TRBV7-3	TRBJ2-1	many	CASSSVRAGGDEQFF	TGTGCCAGCAGCTCAGTTAGGGCGGGAGGGGATGAGCAGTTCTTC
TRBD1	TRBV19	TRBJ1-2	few	CASSEQGASGYTF	TGTGCCAGTAGTGAACAGGGGGCGTCTGGCTACACCTTC
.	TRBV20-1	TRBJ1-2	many	CSARVGDYGYTF	TGCAGTGCTAGAGTGGGAGACTATGGCTACACCTTC